This paragraph reports one TCR beta chain. The antigen remains undetermined. Reverse transcription used around 500 ng RNA and constant-region primers for alpha and beta. Separate chain-specific third strand synthesis with multiplexing indices produced the alpha and beta libraries. The library had 12-nucleotide molecular identifiers formed by two random hexamers joined together. Via MiXCR, TCRdb re-called the 5' RACE reads, giving one row per CDR3 protein. The sample includes some 19,000 distinct CDR3 sequences, roughly a tenth seen only once; the top ten take 3.1%. The data were obtained in a study of HIV-infected patients and healthy controls. Findings of the study overall: Compared with healthy controls, HIV-infected patients showed less CDR3 sharing between individuals.

V was pared by 0 bases and J by 6 bases, with 23 bases between. The CDR3 has 18 amino acids. The germline V gene has CDR1 SGHRS and CDR2 YFSETQ. The repertoire came from unfractionated whole blood and reflected all unsorted peripheral T cells. Sequenced sample: blood. The chain carries TRBV5-1 and TRBJ2-3, with D possibly TRBD2 on 5 matching bases. The sequence was obtained from an adult in good health. CDR3: CASSLELGGLATGDTQYF. The CDR3 region has the DNA TGCGCCAGCAGCTTGGAGCTCGGAGGACTTGCCACCGGGGATACGCAGTATTTT.